What follows are 26 T cell receptor beta chains derived from one specimen sequenced in a study of T cells after yellow fever vaccination. Via MiXCR, TCRdb re-called the 5' RACE reads, giving one row per CDR3 protein. The data show approximately 150,000 distinct CDR3 sequences, roughly 8.8% seen once. Sequences were derived from CD8+ T cells sorted from PBMCs, sampled 45 days after the yellow fever booster vaccination. The receptors originated from a man aged 18 to 35 who received the YFV17D yellow fever vaccine.

V gene TRBV29-1 combines with J gene TRBJ2-7; no firm D call. Between the trimmed V and J ends, which lost 1 base and 2 bases, there was a span of 12 bases. The CDR3 sequence is 14 residues long. Germline CDR1 reads SQVTM; CDR2 reads ANQGSEA. The CDR3 DNA sequence: TGCAGCGTTGAAGGCGGACCCGGACCCTACGAGCAGTACTTC. This gives the protein CSVEGGPGPYEQYF.

The V and J genes are TRBV20-1 and TRBJ2-7, with TRBD1 identical over 9 bases. This CDR3 contains 14 residues. The germline V gene has CDR1 DFQATT and CDR2 SNEGSKA (reference sequence). Trimming removed 4 bases from V and 6 bases from J; junction bases left unmatched: 10. The CDR3 here is CSAKGQGRELEQYV. The CDR3 region has the DNA TGCAGTGCTAAAGGACAGGGGAGGGAGCTCGAGCAGTACGTC.

This chain connects TRBV6-5 to TRBJ1-5; D gene unclear. Trimming cost V 8 bases and J 5 bases, with 16 bases left between them. The germline gives CDR1 MNHEY, CDR2 SVGAGI. The CDR3 sequence is 14 residues long. The CDR3: CASRYTVAHQPQHF. In nucleotides, the CDR3 is TGTGCCAGCCGATACACCGTGGCTCATCAGCCCCAGCATTTT.

The sample holds a few counts of this clonotype. This chain uses TRBV19 with TRBJ2-7, with D unresolved. Trimming took 5 bases from V and 1 from J, leaving 18 bases between them. Germline V gene lookup returns CDR1 LNHDA and CDR2 SQIVND (reference sequence). The CDR3 consists of 16 residues. Here the CDR3 DNA reads TGTGCCAGTAGTCCCCGCCGCATACAGCTTTCCTACGAGCAGTACGTC. Protein sequence: CASSPRRIQLSYEQYV.

The chain combines TRBV27 with TRBJ2-1; D is possibly TRBD2 (6 bases). Germline V CDR1 and CDR2: MNHEY, SMNVEV (reference sequence). Trimming took 2 bases from V and 4 from J, leaving 15 bases between them. CDR3 size: 16 residues. CDR3 nucleotides: TGTGCCAGCAGTTTAGTGACCGCGCGGGGTTACAATGAGCAGTTCTTC. Translation: CASSLVTARGYNEQFF.

The genes are TRBV7-9 and TRBJ1-1; no definite D call. Germline V CDR1 and CDR2: SEHNR, FQNEAQ (reference sequence). V was trimmed by 5 bases and J by 5 bases, leaving 15 bases between them. The CDR3 runs 14 residues. CDR3 amino acids: CASSRIRAGTEAFF. CDR3 sequence (DNA): TGTGCCAGCAGCCGCATACGAGCGGGGACTGAAGCTTTCTTT.

This clonotype was counted ten times or more. This sequence joins TRBV6-2 or TRBV6-3 and TRBJ1-5, with D perhaps matching TRBD1 (5 bases). The CDR3 covers 14 residues. CDR1 is MNHEY, CDR2 SVGEGT, per germline. The V gene lost 6 bases and the J gene lost 4 bases, with 13 bases spanning the gap. CDR3 DNA sequence: TGTGCCAGCAGCACAACGTCAGGGAATCAGCCCCAGCATTTT. It encodes CASSTTSGNQPQHF.

CDR3 residues: CASSLAREGGTGNEKLFF. CDR3 nucleotide sequence: TGTGCCAGCAGCTTAGCGCGGGAAGGAGGGACGGGTAATGAAAAACTGTTTTTT. The gene calls are TRBV7-8 and TRBJ1-4; TRBD1 might be the D (5 bases). Germline CDR1 and CDR2: SGHVS and FQNEAQ. This CDR3 spans 18 amino acids. V shed 0 bases and J shed 4 bases, with 18 bases lying between them.

This clonotype came up many times. The chain carries TRBV2 and TRBJ2-1; D may be TRBD1 (6 bases). V lost 6 bases, J lost 10 bases, and 13 bases lay in between. The length of the CDR3 is 12 residues. CDR1 SNHLY and CDR2 FYNNEI come from the germline V gene. The CDR3 region is CASSLRGGEQFF. The CDR3 nucleotides read TGTGCCAGCAGCCTCAGGGGCGGGGAGCAGTTCTTC.

This chain uses TRBV6-4 with TRBJ2-4, with TRBD1 matching over 7 bases. CDR3 length: 17 residues. V was clipped by 7 bases and J by 0 bases; unmatched bases: 12. Germline V CDR1 and CDR2: MRHNA, SNTAGT. CDR3 sequence: CASTSPSRTGAKNIQYF. The CDR3, as DNA: TGTGCCAGCACTTCACCGTCCCGGACAGGAGCCAAAAACATTCAGTACTTC.

The table lists this clonotype with a few counts. The rearrangement joins TRBV29-1 to TRBJ2-7; D is possibly TRBD2 (5 bases). The CDR3 sequence is 12 residues long. Trimming removed 2 bases at V and 7 bases at J, with 12 bases between. Germline lookup yields CDR1 SQVTM and CDR2 ANQGSEA. The CDR3 reads CSVETLPGEQYF. Written as DNA, the CDR3 is TGCAGCGTTGAAACCCTACCGGGAGAGCAGTACTTC.

This clonotype occurred many times. The chain has TRBV4-1 and TRBJ1-1; 7 bases match TRBD1. The CDR3 is made up of 14 amino acids. V trimming: 3 bases; J trimming: 5 bases; junction bases outside the gene matches: 6. Germline V gives CDR1 MGHRA, CDR2 YSYEKL. The CDR3 DNA follows: TGCGCCAGCAGCCACCGACAGGGTGGGACTGAAGCTTTCTTT. Translating it yields CASSHRQGGTEAFF.

V and J are TRBV4-2 and TRBJ2-3; 9 bases fit TRBD1. Trimming took 3 bases from V and 5 from J; bases not matched to a gene: 6. Germline CDR1 is LGHNA and CDR2 is YNFKEQ. This CDR3 spans 15 amino acids. CDR3 region: CASSHQDRGVDTQYF. CDR3 DNA: TGTGCCAGCAGCCACCAGGACAGGGGTGTAGATACGCAGTATTTT.

A few counts support this clonotype. The DNA of the CDR3 is TGTGCCATCAGTGAATCACTAGCGGGGGGGCCCCCGTACACCGGGGAGCTGTTTTTT. This translates into CAISESLAGGPPYTGELFF. The V call is TRBV10-3, the J call TRBJ2-2, with 13 bases that match TRBD2. Germline trimming cut 3 bases from V and 3 bases from J; bases unmatched to any gene: 10. Germline loops: CDR1 ENHRY, CDR2 SYGVKD. This CDR3 spans 19 amino acids.

Only a few counts were recorded for this clonotype. The chain carries TRBV19 and TRBJ1-2; D remains unclear. Germline V CDR1 and CDR2: LNHDA, SQIVND (reference sequence). The CDR3 contains 11 residues. The V end was cut by 3 bases, the J end by 5 bases, with 4 bases between. Here the CDR3 reads CASSMAYGYTF. CDR3 coding DNA: TGTGCCAGTAGTATGGCGTATGGCTACACCTTC.

This clonotype was counted ten times or more. The chain carries TRBV29-1 and TRBJ2-3; TRBD1 agrees at 7 bases. Per the germline V gene, CDR1 is SQVTM and CDR2 is ANQGSEA. V lost 4 bases, J lost 2 bases, and 6 bases stayed unmatched. The CDR3 loop spans 14 amino acids. In nucleotides, the CDR3 is TGCAGCGTTGGGGGACAGACGTCCACAGATACGCAGTATTTT. Translation gives CSVGGQTSTDTQYF.

This clonotype has a count of ten or more. The rearrangement joins TRBV4-2 to TRBJ2-1, with D maybe TRBD1 (6 bases). Trimming pared 8 bases from V and 7 bases from J, leaving 9 bases between. Germline V gives CDR1 LGHNA, CDR2 YNFKEQ. The CDR3 runs to 11 residues. The CDR3 sequence: CASGQGNEQFF. CDR3 nucleotide sequence: TGTGCCAGCGGTCAGGGGAATGAGCAGTTCTTC.

The rearrangement uses TRBV4-3 and TRBJ2-1; D is uncertain. Trimming cost V 0 bases and J 4 bases, with 13 bases left between them. Germline loops: CDR1 LGHNA, CDR2 YSLEER. The CDR3 length is 16 residues. As DNA, the CDR3 is TGCGCCAGCAGCCAAGATCGAAGAGGTCAATACAATGAGCAGTTCTTC. It specifies CASSQDRRGQYNEQFF.

This clonotype showed up many times. The chain has TRBV6-5 and TRBJ1-1; no definite D call. CDR1 is MNHEY, CDR2 SVGAGI, per germline. The CDR3 runs to 12 residues. Trimming pared 8 bases from V and 6 bases from J, leaving 13 bases between. CDR3 sequence (DNA): TGTGCCAGCGGGCCCCCGGTCGCTGAAGCTTTCTTT. This translates into CASGPPVAEAFF.

The chain employs TRBV6-6 and TRBJ2-5, with D hard to call. The CDR3 is made up of 13 amino acids. CDR1 and CDR2 from the germline V gene are MNHNY and SVGAGI (reference sequence). Trimming stripped 0 bases from V and 6 bases from J, with 8 bases between. CDR3 DNA: TGTGCCAGCAGTTACTCCCAGCTGAAGACCCAGTACTTC. Its protein is CASSYSQLKTQYF.

The V gene is TRBV7-9, the J gene TRBJ2-1; D unresolved. The CDR3 spans 13 residues. Germline CDR1 SEHNR, CDR2 FQNEAQ (reference sequence). V gave up 1 base and J gave up 9 bases, with 10 bases separating them. CDR3 protein: CASSLGTSAEQFF. In DNA, the CDR3 is TGTGCCAGCAGCTTAGGTACCTCGGCTGAGCAGTTCTTC.

The rearrangement links TRBV4-2 to TRBJ2-7; D is ambiguous. The V and J ends lost 5 bases and 5 bases respectively, with 7 bases between them. CDR3 length: 11 amino acids. Germline assignment: CDR1 LGHNA and CDR2 YNFKEQ. This CDR3 reads CASSAGNEQYF. The CDR3 bases are TGTGCCAGCAGCGCTGGGAACGAGCAGTACTTC.

This clonotype was seen at least ten times. The V call is TRBV5-1, the J call TRBJ2-7; D may be TRBD1 or TRBD2 (6 bases each). This CDR3 has 17 residues. Germline V gene data show CDR1 as SGHRS and CDR2 as YFSETQ. V lost 0 bases and J lost 5, with 21 bases in between. The CDR3 spells CASSLEFAGTIAHEQYF. Here the CDR3 DNA reads TGCGCCAGCAGCTTGGAATTTGCGGGGACAATTGCCCACGAGCAGTACTTC.

The rearrangement links TRBV4-1 to TRBJ1-1, with D perhaps matching TRBD1 (5 bases). Per the germline V gene, CDR1 is MGHRA and CDR2 is YSYEKL. The V end lost 0 bases, the J end lost 1 base, and 12 bases lay between the germline ends. The CDR3 is 16 residues long. CDR3 sequence reads: CASSQDPVGGNTEAFF. The CDR3, as DNA: TGCGCCAGCAGCCAAGATCCCGTGGGGGGGAACACTGAAGCTTTCTTT.

The sample holds a few counts of this clonotype. The V gene is TRBV3-1, the J gene TRBJ2-3, with D perhaps matching TRBD2 (5 bases). From germline, CDR1 is LGHDT and CDR2 YNNKEL (reference sequence). The V end lost 6 bases, the J end lost 6 bases, and 25 bases lay between the germline ends. The CDR3 has 17 residues. The CDR3 coding sequence is TGTGCCAGCAGTCTGTCACGTCCTAGCCCAAACGGCGATACGCAGTATTTT. It encodes CASSLSRPSPNGDTQYF.

This clonotype occurred many times. This sequence joins TRBV12-3 or TRBV12-4 and TRBJ2-3; 9 bases are shared with TRBD2. V trimming: 0 bases; J trimming: 2 bases; junction bases outside the gene matches: 6. The CDR3 has 17 residues. The CDR3: CASSLASSGEYTDTQYF. For the CDR3, the DNA is TGTGCCAGCAGTTTAGCCTCTAGCGGGGAATACACAGATACGCAGTATTTT.